Described below is a single T cell receptor beta chain sequence and its context. Its antigen remains unidentified. Method: immunoSEQ multiplex PCR; TCRdb's copy keeps in-frame clones and lacks some. The sample consists of approximately 89,000 clones, roughly nine tenths of them appearing once. Per germline, CDR1 SGHRS and CDR2 YFSETQ. V lost 0 bases, J lost 3 bases, and 13 bases lay in between. The CDR3 extends over 16 amino acids. The record originates from a study of T cell repertoires and HLA-DP antigens. Study-level background: A couple of male donors and one female donor spanned ages 18-to-29 through 60-to-69. Whole-study findings and limits: Responder cells were total CD4+ cells with a HeLa antigen-presenting system. Previously undetected clones averaged around 40% and 50% against the two alleles respectively.

Untouched CD4+ T cells were isolated by negative selection, averaging approximately 98% purity. The source of this sequence is a man aged 50 to 59 in good health and CMV-seronegative. The chain has TRBV5-1 and TRBJ2-4; unclear D gene. The sample taken for sequencing was CD4+ T cells from PBMCs. CDR3 residues: CASSLGLSYDKNIQYF. The CDR3 nucleotides read TGCGCCAGCAGCTTGGGCTTAAGCTACGACAAAAACATTCAGTACTTC.